This section outlines one TCR beta chain sequence together with its context. The clone's antigen remains unknown. Base qualities are not at hand, and no much larger clone is one base apart. The donors were patients who had localized lung adenocarcinoma, which is a subtype of non-small cell lung cancer. Samples were obtained from the margins of localized lung adenocarcinomas. For TCR repertoire analysis, CD4+ T cells from tumor tissue were profiled apart from CD8+ T cells. These data belong to a study of CD4 and CD8 cells across lung adenocarcinoma regions (dated by TCRdb to 2016 to 2019). Regarding the study in general: Intratumor heterogeneity of the T cell receptor repertoire was examined by comparing tumor centers with tumor margins.

The library came from PCR. These reads were obtained on a HiSeq X Ten. TCRdb reworked the public reads: Q25 trimming with fastp, MiXCR clone assembly, productive beta chains retained. Each entry merges the rows of one CDR3 protein and shows their most common DNA and genes. The sample table records approximately 17,000 distinct CDR3 sequences; 45% to 55% of these occur just once. The top ten clones comprise around 20% of the sample. V drops 4 bases and J drops 0 bases, leaving 10 bases in between. Inclusive of the bounding cysteine and phenylalanine, the CDR3 is 14 residues long. Only the CDR3 DNA stays, 42 bases, in frame from base 1. Per the germline V gene, MNHEY is the CDR1 and SVGAGI is the CDR2.

The sequencing sample was made of CD4+ T cells from the margin of a lung tumor. The cell subset or site label of this sample denotes: tumor margin region. Recombination linked TRBV6-5 to TRBJ2-7; the D call is tentative, TRBD1 or TRBD2, as each matches 5 bases. This TCR came from a male donor with lung adenocarcinoma. The CD4 and CD8 labels of this study may be unreliable. The CDR3 in this case is CASSSGTASYEQYF. The DNA is as follows: TGTGCCAGCAGTTCCGGGACGGCCTCCTACGAGCAGTACTTC.